Listed below are T cell receptor beta chains from one sample, sequenced in a study of shared clonotypes between healthy human individuals. Method: immunoSEQ multiplex PCR; TCRdb's copy keeps in-frame clones and lacks some. The table records about 2.2 million clones, around 95% of them present only once. Sequenced input: naive CD8+ T cells from PBMCs. These receptors came from a young man in good health. Some clones in this sample may be carry-over from other donors' samples. Each CDR3 is given with its conserved first and last residue. A D gene is named only where the DNA matches it firmly. The listing skips clone size in some rows; elsewhere it reads once, few, many or a size class.

cdr3_length	j_call	v_call	clone_size	d_call	cdr3_aa	cdr3_nt
16	TRBJ2-3	TRBV9	.	TRBD2	CASSVSLSGGPDTQYF	TGTGCCAGCAGCGTATCTTTGTCGGGAGGGCCGGATACGCAGTATTTT
13	TRBJ1-2	TRBV7-9	.	.	CASSLQGTYGYTF	TGTGCCAGCAGCTTACAGGGAACCTATGGCTACACCTTC
12	TRBJ2-7	TRBV5-1	.	.	CASSLPEAEQYF	TGCGCCAGCAGCTTGCCCGAGGCGGAGCAGTACTTC
14	TRBJ2-5	TRBV28	.	.	CASSPMIVGETQYF	TGTGCCAGCAGTCCCATGATAGTGGGTGAGACCCAGTACTTC
14	TRBJ1-5	TRBV7-9	.	.	CASSSGLGYQPQHF	TGTGCCAGCAGCTCGGGGCTAGGATATCAGCCCCAGCATTTT
11	TRBJ1-1	TRBV21-1	.	.	CASSKVGSAFF	TGTGCCAGCAGCAAAGTTGGATCGGCTTTCTTT
15	TRBJ2-7	TRBV4-1	.	.	CASSQLSGAGYEQYF	TGCGCCAGCAGCCAGTTATCGGGAGCGGGTTACGAGCAGTACTTC
14	TRBJ2-7	TRBV4-1	.	.	CASSQVLESYEQYF	TGCGCCAGCAGCCAAGTATTAGAGAGCTACGAGCAGTACTTC
15	TRBJ2-1	TRBV18	few	TRBD2	CASSPLAGDPGEQFF	TGTGCCAGCTCACCACTAGCGGGAGACCCGGGTGAGCAGTTCTTC
14	TRBJ2-7	TRBV5-6	.	.	CASSFSAGSYEQYF	TGTGCCAGCAGCTTCTCTGCAGGGTCCTACGAGCAGTACTTC
15	TRBJ2-2	TRBV4-2	.	.	CASSQVGGRTGELFF	TGTGCCAGCAGCCAGGTGGGGGGAAGGACCGGGGAGCTGTTTTTT
13	TRBJ2-2	TRBV9	.	TRBD1	CASSRDRAAELFF	TGTGCCAGCAGCAGAGACAGGGCGGCGGAGCTGTTTTTT
16	TRBJ2-4	TRBV7-9	.	.	CASSLGTALAKNIQYF	TGTGCCAGCAGCTTAGGGACAGCACTAGCCAAAAACATTCAGTACTTC
14	TRBJ2-1	TRBV29-1	.	TRBD1	CSARDRGLSNEQFF	TGCAGCGCGAGGGACAGGGGATTAAGCAATGAGCAGTTCTTC
13	TRBJ2-1	TRBV6-1	.	.	CASTEVSRYEQFF	TGTGCCAGCACCGAGGTTTCGCGTTATGAGCAGTTCTTC
18	TRBJ2-7	TRBV9	.	TRBD2	CASSVHSRYSGRTNEQYF	TGTGCCAGCAGCGTTCATTCCCGATATAGCGGGAGAACAAACGAGCAGTACTTC
14	TRBJ1-2	TRBV27	.	.	CASSPGRALYGYTF	TGTGCCAGCAGTCCGGGACGGGCGCTCTATGGCTACACCTTC
16	TRBJ1-2	TRBV4-3	.	TRBD1	CASSQSPRGQDYGYTF	TGCGCCAGCAGCCAATCGCCTAGGGGGCAGGACTATGGCTACACCTTC
14	TRBJ2-7	TRBV5-1	.	.	CASSFRDGAYEQYF	TGCGCCAGCAGCTTTCGGGACGGCGCCTACGAGCAGTACTTC
16	TRBJ2-2	TRBV11-2	.	TRBD1	CASSPPETGVTGELFF	TGTGCCAGCAGCCCCCCCGAGACAGGGGTCACCGGGGAGCTGTTTTTT
18	TRBJ1-1	TRBV9	.	.	CASSDPGPIKGGRTEAFF	TGTGCCAGCAGCGATCCCGGGCCAATAAAGGGAGGTCGCACTGAAGCTTTCTTT
13	TRBJ2-5	TRBV21-1	.	.	CASGRERVETQYF	TGTGCCAGCGGGCGGGAGCGAGTGGAGACCCAGTACTTC
16	TRBJ2-4	TRBV19	.	TRBD1	CASSTSRGLSRSIQYF	TGTGCCAGTAGTACAAGCAGGGGGTTGAGCCGTTCCATTCAGTACTTC
14	TRBJ2-7	TRBV4-2	.	TRBD1	CASSQGTGAVEQYF	TGTGCCAGCAGCCAAGGGACAGGGGCAGTAGAGCAGTACTTC
14	TRBJ2-1	TRBV5-1	.	.	CASSLGSGVWEQFF	TGCGCCAGCAGCTTAGGTTCAGGGGTGTGGGAGCAGTTCTTC
14	TRBJ2-7	TRBV9	.	TRBD2	CASSPSGRPHEQYF	TGTGCCAGCAGCCCTAGCGGGAGGCCCCACGAGCAGTACTTC
15	TRBJ2-7	TRBV4-1	.	.	CASSPTGGPTYEQYF	TGCGCCAGCAGCCCAACAGGAGGCCCCACCTACGAGCAGTACTTC
17	TRBJ2-3	TRBV15	.	TRBD2	CATSRDPAGVGGDTQYF	TGTGCCACCAGCAGAGATCCAGCGGGAGTAGGAGGAGATACGCAGTATTTT
17	TRBJ2-1	TRBV4-1	.	TRBD1	CASSQAIPGQGANEQFF	TGCGCCAGCAGCCAGGCTATACCGGGACAGGGGGCCAATGAGCAGTTCTTC
15	TRBJ1-2	TRBV2	.	TRBD1	CASREGQGAGYGYTF	TGTGCCAGCAGGGAAGGACAGGGGGCTGGCTATGGCTACACCTTC
13	TRBJ2-7	TRBV6-1	.	TRBD1	CASSDGQGNEQYF	TGTGCCAGCAGTGATGGACAGGGAAATGAGCAGTACTTC
13	TRBJ1-5	TRBV5-8	.	.	CASSLVGGQPQHF	TGTGCCAGCAGCTTGGTAGGCGGTCAGCCCCAGCATTTT
14	TRBJ2-7	TRBV9	.	.	CASSGRDSTYEQYF	TGTGCCAGCAGCGGCCGGGACTCTACCTACGAGCAGTACTTC
13	TRBJ2-3	TRBV4-3	.	.	CASSQEWTDTQYF	TGCGCCAGCAGCCAAGAGTGGACAGATACGCAGTATTTT